These 21 T cell receptor beta chains were all obtained from the same sample, sequenced in a study of cytomegalovirus exposure and HLA in healthy donors. A multiplex PCR was run with 60 Vbeta primers and 13 Jbeta primers. The repertoire was sequenced with immunoSEQ multiplex PCR; TCRdb's copy has only in-frame clones and lacks some. The data hold about 67,000 clones, with about two thirds observed a single time. The sequencing sample was made of PBMCs. The receptors stem from a woman between 25 and 40 years old in good health and CMV-seronegative.

This clone was picked up a small number of times. The chain uses TRBV4-3 and TRBJ1-2, with no clear D. V lost 0 bases and J 1 base, leaving 6 bases between the germline ends. CDR1 and CDR2 (germline): LGHNA, YSLEER. This CDR3 region has 14 residues. The CDR3 loop is CASSQDLVNYGYTF. CDR3 DNA: TGCGCCAGCAGCCAAGATCTAGTTAACTATGGCTACACCTTC.

There are a few counts of this clone. The chain recombines TRBV2 with TRBJ1-1, with D possibly matching TRBD1 (6 bases). Trimming shortened V by 5 bases and J by 3 bases, and 13 bases separated the two germline ends. The CDR3 runs to 14 residues. Germline-derived CDR1 and CDR2 are SNHLY and FYNNEI. The DNA of the CDR3 is TGTGCCAGCAGTTACGAACAGGGCGACACTGAAGCTTTCTTT. As protein: CASSYEQGDTEAFF. Based on the CDR3 plus reference TRBV2 and TRBJ1-1, the full variable domain is EPEVTQTPSHQVTQMGQEVILRCVPISNHLYFYWYRQILGQKVEFLVSFYNNEISEKSEIFDDQFSVERPDGSNFTLKIRSTKLEDSAMYFCASSYEQGDTEAFFGQGTRLTVV.

The chain is built from TRBV13 and TRBJ2-7, with 8 bases matching TRBD1. The junction had 10 bases not matched to a gene; V was cut back by 5 bases and J by 4 bases. CDR3 size: 15 residues. Germline CDR1 and CDR2: PRHDT and FYEKMQ (reference sequence). The CDR3 DNA is TGTGCCAGCAGCCCGAGCCCCGGGACAGGATACGAGCAGTACTTC. Protein product: CASSPSPGTGYEQYF.

In nucleotides, the CDR3 is TGTGCCAGCAGCTTAGAACTAGCGGGGAACAATGAGCAGTTCTTC. Translation: CASSLELAGNNEQFF. The chain recombines TRBV7-2 with TRBJ2-1; TRBD2 agrees at 10 bases. Germline V gives CDR1 SGHTA, CDR2 FQGNSA. Germline trimming cut 1 base from V and 5 bases from J; bases unmatched to any gene: 2. The CDR3 length is 15 residues. Filled out from reference TRBV7-2 and TRBJ2-1, the complete variable domain reads GAGVSQSPSNKVTEKGKDVELRCDPISGHTALYWYRQSLGQGLEFLIYFQGNSAPDKSGLPSDRFSAERTGGSVSTLTIQRTQQEDSAVYLCASSLELAGNNEQFFGPGTRLTVL.

V and J are TRBV6-5 and TRBJ2-1, with D tentatively TRBD1 (6 bases). Germline V lookup: CDR1 MNHEY, CDR2 SVGAGI. This CDR3 spans 15 amino acids. V lost 5 bases to trimming and J lost 1 base, with 12 bases between them. CDR3 loop: CASSQDRGSYNEQFF. CDR3 bases: TGTGCCAGCAGTCAGGACAGAGGATCCTACAATGAGCAGTTCTTC.

The chain joins TRBV2 to TRBJ1-5; no clear D gene. With 0 bases removed from V and 7 bases from J, the gap between germline ends came to 13 bases. Germline CDR1 SNHLY, CDR2 FYNNEI. The CDR3 is 15 amino acids. The CDR3 DNA is TGTGCCAGCAGTGAAGCGCTTGCGGGTGGCCAGCCCCAGCATTTT. Its translation: CASSEALAGGQPQHF.

The chain has TRBV18 and TRBJ1-3; unclear D gene. This CDR3 region has 14 residues. V shed 3 bases and J shed 3 bases, with 9 bases lying between them. CDR1 and CDR2 (germline): KGHSH, LQKENI. The DNA of the CDR3 is TGTGCCAGCTCACCTACCGACATTGGAAACACCATATATTTT. Translation: CASSPTDIGNTIYF.

CDR3 sequence reads: CASSYRGNTGELFF. CDR3 nucleotide sequence: TGTGCCAGCAGTTACAGGGGGAACACCGGGGAGCTGTTTTTT. V is TRBV6-6 and J is TRBJ2-2, with D perhaps TRBD1 (5 bases). With 2 bases removed from V and 1 base from J, the gap between germline ends came to 5 bases. The CDR3 is 14 residues long. The germline CDR1 and CDR2 sequences are MNHNY and SVGAGI (reference sequence).

This clone was observed a handful of times. The chain recombines TRBV6-5 with TRBJ1-2, with 7 bases matching TRBD1. The V gene's germline CDR1 is MNHEY and CDR2 SVGAGI. With V trimmed by 7 bases and J by 3 bases, 8 bases remained unmatched. The CDR3 runs to 14 residues. CDR3 DNA: TGTGCCAGCAATCAAGGGGGCGCGCACTATGGCTACACCTTC. Protein: CASNQGGAHYGYTF.

The chain employs TRBV6-1 and TRBJ2-5; unclear D gene. The last part of the DNA fits TRBJ2-7 better; the J call may be wrong. CDR3 length: 12 amino acids. Looked up from germline, CDR1 is MNHNS and CDR2 is SASEGT. The CDR3 DNA sequence: TGTGCCAGCAGTTATACGTCCTACGAGCAGTACTTC. Its translation is CASSYTSYEQYF.

This clone was seen a few times. The chain recombines TRBV6-5 with TRBJ2-2; 8 nucleotides agree with TRBD2. After removal of 4 bases from V and 4 bases from J, the junction contained 8 bases not matched to a gene. There are 16 residues in the CDR3. Germline loops: CDR1 MNHEY, CDR2 SVGAGI. The CDR3, as DNA: TGTGCCAGCAGTTCTACCGCGGGGGGCCTCACCGGGGAGCTGTTTTTT. Translating gives CASSSTAGGLTGELFF.

There are a few counts of this clone. V usage is TRBV10-2 and J usage is TRBJ1-4; 7 bases are a match to TRBD1. The germline CDR1 and CDR2 sequences are WSHSY and SAAADI. This CDR3 has 13 amino acids. V was clipped by 7 bases and J by 8 bases; unmatched bases: 7. For the CDR3, the DNA is TGCGCCAGCAAAAGGGACAGAGGGGAAAAACTGTTTTTT. Translated, it gives CASKRDRGEKLFF.

The chain links TRBV6-6 to TRBJ1-5; D unclear. This CDR3 spans 11 amino acids. Germline CDR1 is MNHNY and CDR2 is SVGAGI (reference sequence). V was shortened by 11 bases and J by 7 bases, with 12 bases between the two germline ends. The CDR3 DNA reads as TGTGCCTCGGGCGGGTGGCAGCCCCAGCATTTT. Its protein product is CASGGWQPQHF.

J is TRBJ2-3 and V is TRBV11-2; 7 bases align to TRBD1. This CDR3 spans 14 amino acids. With V trimmed by 2 bases and J by 5 bases, 4 bases remained unmatched. Germline V gene data show CDR1 as SGHAT and CDR2 as FQNNGV. The CDR3: CASSLRGQGDTQYF. Written as DNA, the CDR3 is TGTGCCAGCAGCTTAAGGGGGCAGGGAGATACGCAGTATTTT.

The chain combines TRBV6-6 with TRBJ1-2; 7 bases match TRBD1. Germline V gene sequence: CDR1 MNHNY, CDR2 SVGAGI (reference sequence). The length of the CDR3 is 14 residues. V lost 5 bases, J lost 4 bases, and 7 bases stayed unmatched. CDR3 DNA sequence: TGTGCCAGCAGTCGACAGGGAGACATCTATGGCTACACCTTC. This sequence encodes CASSRQGDIYGYTF.

The chain has TRBV6-5 and TRBJ2-5, with 11 positions matching TRBD2. V gave up 7 bases and J gave up 2 bases; unmatched junction bases: 3. The CDR3 runs 14 residues. CDR1 and CDR2 (germline): MNHEY, SVGAGI. The CDR3 sequence: CASTRLAGQETQYF. CDR3 bases: TGTGCCAGCACAAGACTAGCGGGGCAAGAGACCCAGTACTTC.

The chain couples TRBV6-1 to TRBJ1-2; perhaps TRBD1 as D (5 bases). V lost 8 bases and J 2 bases, leaving 9 bases between the germline ends. The CDR3 totals 12 residues. CDR1 and CDR2 (germline): MNHNS, SASEGT. CDR3 residues: CASAPGNYGYTF. CDR3 sequence (DNA): TGTGCCAGCGCTCCAGGGAACTATGGCTACACCTTC.

This chain links TRBV7-2 with TRBJ1-2, with a tentative D call TRBD1 (6 bases). Germline lookup yields CDR1 SGHTA and CDR2 FQGNSA. The CDR3 totals 16 residues. Trimming shortened V by 7 bases and J by 0 bases, and 18 bases separated the two germline ends. The CDR3 here is CASTSGGGITNYGYTF. DNA of the CDR3: TGTGCCAGCACATCGGGGGGGGGCATTACTAACTATGGCTACACCTTC.

This chain links TRBV6-5 with TRBJ2-2, with D maybe TRBD1 (6 bases). The CDR3 has 15 residues. Trimming left V 7 bases short and J 4 bases short, with 16 bases between. Germline lookup yields CDR1 MNHEY and CDR2 SVGAGI. The CDR3 spells CASMDRSLITGELFF. The CDR3 coding sequence is TGTGCCAGCATGGACAGATCCCTTATCACCGGGGAGCTGTTTTTT.

The rearrangement joins TRBV7-9 to TRBJ1-2; 10 nucleotides match TRBD1. Germline CDR1 is SEHNR and CDR2 is FQNEAQ (reference sequence). V lost 4 bases and J lost 6; bases outside the gene matches: 5. This CDR3 region has 14 residues. CDR3 in amino acids: CASSSTGGLHGYTF. The CDR3 nucleotides read TGTGCCAGCAGCTCGACAGGGGGCCTTCATGGCTACACCTTC.

V and J are TRBV7-2 and TRBJ1-1, with TRBD1 as a possible D gene (6 bases). Deletions cut 5 bases from V and 3 bases from J, with 10 bases between. CDR1 SGHTA and CDR2 FQGNSA come from the germline V gene. This CDR3 comprises 13 residues. The CDR3 here is CASSDHRDTEAFF. As DNA, the CDR3 is TGTGCCAGCAGCGACCACAGGGACACTGAAGCTTTCTTT.